Sequencing of this TCR beta chain was carried out in a study of OX40 agonist ivuxolimab in advanced cancers. The method was immunoSEQ multiplex PCR; TCRdb's version includes in-frame clones alone and lacks a portion of them. The sample lists under 75,000 clones; 65% to 90% were seen once. Overall study results and limits: It was not determined which antigens were specifically recognized by the peripheral T cells that had undergone clonal expansion.

Worth noting for this clone: What it recognizes is unknown.

The receptor was derived from an adult with an advanced solid tumor such as melanoma, head and neck, liver or kidney cancer. Sample: CD4+ or CD8+ T cells sorted from blood, taken in a trial of the OX40 agonist ivuxolimab.

The CDR3 spells CASSYNIGTVDGYTF. CDR3 nucleotide sequence: TGCGCCAGCAGCTATAACATAGGGACAGTAGATGGCTACACCTTC. J is TRBJ1-2 and V is TRBV5-1; 7 bases match TRBD1. CDR1 is SGHRS, CDR2 YFSETQ, per germline. Losses at the gene ends were 3 bases for V and 6 bases for J; bases not matched to a gene: 11. The CDR3 extends over 15 amino acids.